This TCR beta chain emerged from a study of blood T cell repertoires in COVID-19. About the study: The cDNA or gDNA used as material had been derived from T cells, B-cell-depleted T cells, or PBMCs.

Assay used: immunoSEQ multiplex PCR; TCRdb lists only in-frame clones, some missing. The sample consists of 150,000 or so clones, more than 75% of them appearing once. Germline V gene lookup returns CDR1 SGHRS and CDR2 YFSETQ. There are 16 residues in the CDR3. V lost 1 base and J 0 bases, leaving 12 bases between the germline ends. The sequenced sample consisted of peripheral blood. The TCR sequence derives from a human donor with acute or convalescent COVID-19. The donor label of this sample is uncertain. V gene TRBV5-1 combines with J gene TRBJ2-3, with D tentatively TRBD2 (5 bases). The CDR3 is CASSLRGPGSTDTQYF. The CDR3 DNA reads TGCGCCAGCAGCTTGCGCGGGCCGGGAAGCACAGATACGCAGTATTTT.